This TCR beta chain was sequenced for a study of immune evolution from preneoplasia to lung adenocarcinoma. General study findings and limits: Clonality was highest in normal lung, lower in later-stage lesions apparently.

The length of the CDR3 is 12 residues. Trimming pared 5 bases from V and 4 bases from J, leaving 9 bases between. Looked up from germline, CDR1 is SGHTA and CDR2 is FQGNSA. Assay: immunoSEQ multiplex PCR; the TCRdb copy retains only in-frame clones and omits some. The sample has around 5,000 clones, around three quarters seen once; the top ten hold around 8%. This clone has a handful of counts. The antigen remains undetermined. This receptor was identified in a person aged 70 to 85 with lung adenocarcinoma. The chain is built from TRBV7-2 and TRBJ2-7; D not certain. Sequenced sample: FFPE minimally invasive lung adenocarcinoma tissue. CDR3 in amino acids: CASSLTSYEQYF. Here the CDR3 DNA reads TGTGCCAGCAGCCTGACATCTTACGAGCAGTACTTC. The full variable domain, in which reference TRBV7-2 and TRBJ2-7 provide the parts outside the CDR3, is GAGVSQSPSNKVTEKGKDVELRCDPISGHTALYWYRQSLGQGLEFLIYFQGNSAPDKSGLPSDRFSAERTGGSVSTLTIQRTQQEDSAVYLCASSLTSYEQYFGPGTRLTVT.